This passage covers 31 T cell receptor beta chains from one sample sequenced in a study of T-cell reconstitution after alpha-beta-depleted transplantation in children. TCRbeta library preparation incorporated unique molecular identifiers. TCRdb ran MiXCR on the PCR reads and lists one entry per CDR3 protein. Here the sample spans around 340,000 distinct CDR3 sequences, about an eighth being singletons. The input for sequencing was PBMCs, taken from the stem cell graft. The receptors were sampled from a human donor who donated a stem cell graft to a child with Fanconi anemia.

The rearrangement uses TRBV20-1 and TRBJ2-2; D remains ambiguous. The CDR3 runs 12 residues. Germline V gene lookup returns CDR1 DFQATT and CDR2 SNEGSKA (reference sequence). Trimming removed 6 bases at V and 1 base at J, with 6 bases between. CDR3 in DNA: TGCAGTGCGGAAAAGAACACCGGGGAGCTGTTTTTT. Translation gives CSAEKNTGELFF.

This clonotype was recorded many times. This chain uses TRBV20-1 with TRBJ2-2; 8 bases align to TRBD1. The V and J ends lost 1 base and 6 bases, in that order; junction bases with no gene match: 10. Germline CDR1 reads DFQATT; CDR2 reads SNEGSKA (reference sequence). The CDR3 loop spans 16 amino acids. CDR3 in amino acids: CSARAFDRGFAGELFF. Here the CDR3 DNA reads TGCAGTGCTAGAGCCTTCGACAGGGGTTTTGCCGGGGAGCTGTTTTTT.

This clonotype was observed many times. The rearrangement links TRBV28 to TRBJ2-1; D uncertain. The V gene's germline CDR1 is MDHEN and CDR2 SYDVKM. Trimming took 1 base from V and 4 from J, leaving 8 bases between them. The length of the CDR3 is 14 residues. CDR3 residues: CASSLYTIYNEQFF. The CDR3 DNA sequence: TGTGCCAGCAGTTTATATACAATTTACAATGAGCAGTTCTTC.

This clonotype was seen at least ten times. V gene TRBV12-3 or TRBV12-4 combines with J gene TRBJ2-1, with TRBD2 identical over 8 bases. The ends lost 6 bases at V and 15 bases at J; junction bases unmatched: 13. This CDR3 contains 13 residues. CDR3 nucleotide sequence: TGTGCCAGCAGCTCTCGACTAGCGTGGGACCTGTTCTTC. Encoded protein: CASSSRLAWDLFF.

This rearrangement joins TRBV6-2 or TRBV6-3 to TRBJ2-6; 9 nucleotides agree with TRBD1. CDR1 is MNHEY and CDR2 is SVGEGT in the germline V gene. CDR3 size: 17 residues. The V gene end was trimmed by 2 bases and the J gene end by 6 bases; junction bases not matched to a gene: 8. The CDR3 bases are TGTGCCAGCAGTTACGGTGTCGGACAGGGGATGGCCAACGTCCTGACTTTC. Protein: CASSYGVGQGMANVLTF.

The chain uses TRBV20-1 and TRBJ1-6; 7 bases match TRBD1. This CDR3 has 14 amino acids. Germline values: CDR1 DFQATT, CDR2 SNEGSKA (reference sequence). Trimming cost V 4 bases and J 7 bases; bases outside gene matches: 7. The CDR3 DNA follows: TGCAGTGCTATCCACGGGACAGACAATTCACCCCTCCACTTT. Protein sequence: CSAIHGTDNSPLHF.

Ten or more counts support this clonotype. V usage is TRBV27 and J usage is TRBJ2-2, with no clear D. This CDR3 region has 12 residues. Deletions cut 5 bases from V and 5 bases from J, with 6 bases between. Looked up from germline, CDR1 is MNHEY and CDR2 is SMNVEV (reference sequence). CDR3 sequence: CASSLPTGELFF. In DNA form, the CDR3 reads TGTGCCAGCAGTCTCCCTACCGGGGAGCTGTTTTTT.

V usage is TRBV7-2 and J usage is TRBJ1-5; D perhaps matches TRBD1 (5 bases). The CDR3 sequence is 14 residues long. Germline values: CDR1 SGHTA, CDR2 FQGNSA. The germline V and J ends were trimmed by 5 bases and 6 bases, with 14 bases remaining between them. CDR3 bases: TGTGCCAGCAGCCCCGCAAGGCAGGGTCAGCCCCAGCATTTT. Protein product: CASSPARQGQPQHF. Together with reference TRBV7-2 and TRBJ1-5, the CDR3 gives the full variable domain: GAGVSQSPSNKVTEKGKDVELRCDPISGHTALYWYRQSLGQGLEFLIYFQGNSAPDKSGLPSDRFSAERTGGSVSTLTIQRTQQEDSAVYLCASSPARQGQPQHFGDGTRLSIL.

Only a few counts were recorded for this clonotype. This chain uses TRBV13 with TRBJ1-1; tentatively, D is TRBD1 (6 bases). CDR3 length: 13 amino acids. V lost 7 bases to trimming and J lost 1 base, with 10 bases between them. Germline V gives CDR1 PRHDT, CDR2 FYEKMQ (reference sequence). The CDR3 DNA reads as TGTGCCAGCACAGGAGGGGGGAACACTGAAGCTTTCTTT. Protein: CASTGGGNTEAFF.

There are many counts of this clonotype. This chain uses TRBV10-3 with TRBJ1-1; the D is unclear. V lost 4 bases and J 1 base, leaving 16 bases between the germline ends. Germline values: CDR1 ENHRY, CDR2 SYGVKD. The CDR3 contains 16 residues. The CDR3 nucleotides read TGTGCCATCAGTGTCGATCCGGACGGAAAGAACACTGAAGCTTTCTTT. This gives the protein CAISVDPDGKNTEAFF.

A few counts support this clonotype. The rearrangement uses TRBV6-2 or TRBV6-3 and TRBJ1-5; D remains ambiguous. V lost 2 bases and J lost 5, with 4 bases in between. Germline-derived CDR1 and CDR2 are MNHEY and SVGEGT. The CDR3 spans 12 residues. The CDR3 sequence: CASSYRDQPQHF. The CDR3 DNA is TGTGCCAGCAGTTACCGAGATCAGCCCCAGCATTTT.

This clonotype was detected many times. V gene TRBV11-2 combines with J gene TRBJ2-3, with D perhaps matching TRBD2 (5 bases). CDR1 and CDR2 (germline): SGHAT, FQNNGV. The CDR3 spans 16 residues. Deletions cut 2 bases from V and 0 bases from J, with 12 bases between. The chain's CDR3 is CASSLLGRLSTDTQYF. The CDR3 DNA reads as TGTGCCAGCAGCTTACTGGGGAGACTTAGCACAGATACGCAGTATTTT.

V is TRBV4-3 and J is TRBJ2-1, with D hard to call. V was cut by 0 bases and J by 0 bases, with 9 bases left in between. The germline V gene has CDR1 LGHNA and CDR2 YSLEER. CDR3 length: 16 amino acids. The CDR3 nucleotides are TGCGCCAGCAGCCAAGATTCGGCTGTCTCCTACAATGAGCAGTTCTTC. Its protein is CASSQDSAVSYNEQFF.

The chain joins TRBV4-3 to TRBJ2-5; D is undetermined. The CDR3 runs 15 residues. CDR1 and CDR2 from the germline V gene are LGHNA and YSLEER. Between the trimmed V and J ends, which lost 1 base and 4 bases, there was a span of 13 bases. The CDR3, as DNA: TGCGCCAGCAGCCAAGCGGTGTTTGAGTTAGAGACCCAGTACTTC. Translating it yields CASSQAVFELETQYF.

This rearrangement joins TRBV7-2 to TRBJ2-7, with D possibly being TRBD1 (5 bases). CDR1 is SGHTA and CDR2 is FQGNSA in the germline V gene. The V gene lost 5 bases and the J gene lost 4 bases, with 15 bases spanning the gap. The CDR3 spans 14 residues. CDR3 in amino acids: CASSQTGFPYEQYF. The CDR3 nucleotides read TGTGCCAGCAGCCAAACAGGTTTCCCTTACGAGCAGTACTTC.

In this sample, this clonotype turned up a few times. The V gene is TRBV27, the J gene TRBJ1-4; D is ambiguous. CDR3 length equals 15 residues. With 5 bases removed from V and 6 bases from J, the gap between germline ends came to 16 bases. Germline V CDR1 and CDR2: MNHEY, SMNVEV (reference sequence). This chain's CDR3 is CASSVTRWADEKLFF. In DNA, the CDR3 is TGTGCCAGCAGTGTAACTAGGTGGGCGGATGAAAAACTGTTTTTT. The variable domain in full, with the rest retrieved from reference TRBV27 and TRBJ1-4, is EAQVTQNPRYLITVTGKKLTVTCSQNMNHEYMSWYRQDPGLGLRQIYYSMNVEVTDKGDVPEGYKVSRKEKRNFPLILESPSPNQTSLYFCASSVTRWADEKLFFGSGTQLSVL.

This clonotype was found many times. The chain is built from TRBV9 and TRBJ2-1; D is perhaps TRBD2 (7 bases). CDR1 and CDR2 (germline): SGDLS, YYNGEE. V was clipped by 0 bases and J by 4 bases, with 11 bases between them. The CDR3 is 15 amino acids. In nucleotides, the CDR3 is TGTGCCAGCAGCGTAGACGGGGGGCCTTACAATGAGCAGTTCTTC. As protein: CASSVDGGPYNEQFF.

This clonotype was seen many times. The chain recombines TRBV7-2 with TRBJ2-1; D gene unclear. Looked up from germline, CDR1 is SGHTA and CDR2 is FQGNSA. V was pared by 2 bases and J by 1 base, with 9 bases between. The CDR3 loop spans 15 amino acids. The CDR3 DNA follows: TGTGCCAGCAGCTTAACCGGGCTTTCCTACAATGAGCAGTTCTTC. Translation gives CASSLTGLSYNEQFF.

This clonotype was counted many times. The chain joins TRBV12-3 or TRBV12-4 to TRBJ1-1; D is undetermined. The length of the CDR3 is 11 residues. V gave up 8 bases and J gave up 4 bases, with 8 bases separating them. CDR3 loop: CASGVGTEAFF. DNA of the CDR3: TGTGCCAGCGGGGTCGGCACTGAAGCTTTCTTT.

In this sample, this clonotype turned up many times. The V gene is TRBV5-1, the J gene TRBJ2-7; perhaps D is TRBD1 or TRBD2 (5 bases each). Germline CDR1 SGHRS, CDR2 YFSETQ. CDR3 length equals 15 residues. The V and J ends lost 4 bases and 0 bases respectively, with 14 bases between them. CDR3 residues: CASSPGDRHSYEQYF. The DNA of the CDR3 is TGCGCCAGCAGCCCCGGGGACCGACACTCCTACGAGCAGTACTTC.

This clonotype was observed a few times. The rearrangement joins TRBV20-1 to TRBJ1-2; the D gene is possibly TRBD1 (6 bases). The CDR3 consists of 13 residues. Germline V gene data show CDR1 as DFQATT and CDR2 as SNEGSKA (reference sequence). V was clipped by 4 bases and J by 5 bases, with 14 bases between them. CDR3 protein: CSAKKEGGYGYTF. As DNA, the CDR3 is TGCAGTGCTAAAAAGGAGGGGGGGTATGGCTACACCTTC.

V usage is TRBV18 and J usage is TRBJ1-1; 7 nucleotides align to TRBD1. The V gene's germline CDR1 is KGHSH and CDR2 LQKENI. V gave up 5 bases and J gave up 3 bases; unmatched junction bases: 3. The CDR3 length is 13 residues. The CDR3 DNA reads TGTGCCAGCTCAATAACAGGGGACACTGAAGCTTTCTTT. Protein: CASSITGDTEAFF.

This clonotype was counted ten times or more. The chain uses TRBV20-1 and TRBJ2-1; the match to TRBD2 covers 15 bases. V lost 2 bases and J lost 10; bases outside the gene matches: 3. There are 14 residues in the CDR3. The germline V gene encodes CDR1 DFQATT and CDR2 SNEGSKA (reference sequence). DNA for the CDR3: TGCAGTGCTAGATCGGGACTAGCGGGGGGAGAGCAGTTCTTC. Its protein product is CSARSGLAGGEQFF.

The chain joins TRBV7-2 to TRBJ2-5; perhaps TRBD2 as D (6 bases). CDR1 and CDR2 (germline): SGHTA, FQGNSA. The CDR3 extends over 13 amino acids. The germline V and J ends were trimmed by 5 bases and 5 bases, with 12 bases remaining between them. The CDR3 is CASSVPAGETQYF. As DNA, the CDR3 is TGTGCCAGCAGCGTCCCCGCGGGGGAGACCCAGTACTTC.

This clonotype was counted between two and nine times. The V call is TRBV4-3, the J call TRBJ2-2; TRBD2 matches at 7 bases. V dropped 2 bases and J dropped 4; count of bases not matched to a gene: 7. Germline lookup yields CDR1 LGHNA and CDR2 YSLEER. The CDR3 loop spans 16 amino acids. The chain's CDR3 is CASSQRGDRVTGELFF. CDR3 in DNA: TGCGCCAGCAGCCAACGGGGGGACCGAGTCACCGGGGAGCTGTTTTTT.

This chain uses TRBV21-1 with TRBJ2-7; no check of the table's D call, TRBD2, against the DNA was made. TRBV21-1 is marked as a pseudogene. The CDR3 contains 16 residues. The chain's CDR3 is CASSKVPSGGTYEQYF. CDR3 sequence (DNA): TGTGCCAGCAGCAAAGTGCCCAGCGGGGGGACCTACGAGCAGTACTTC.

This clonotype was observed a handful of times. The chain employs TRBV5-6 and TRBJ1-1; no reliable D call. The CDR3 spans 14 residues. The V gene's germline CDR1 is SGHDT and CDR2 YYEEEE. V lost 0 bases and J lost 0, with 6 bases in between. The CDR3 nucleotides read TGTGCCAGCAGCTTGGGCATGGTGAACACTGAAGCTTTCTTT. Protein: CASSLGMVNTEAFF.

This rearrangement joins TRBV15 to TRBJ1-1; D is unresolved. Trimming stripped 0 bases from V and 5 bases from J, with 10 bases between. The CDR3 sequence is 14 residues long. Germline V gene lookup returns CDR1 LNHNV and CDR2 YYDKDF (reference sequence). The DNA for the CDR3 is TGTGCCACCAGCAGAGATGTCGGGAGGACTGAAGCTTTCTTT. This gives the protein CATSRDVGRTEAFF.

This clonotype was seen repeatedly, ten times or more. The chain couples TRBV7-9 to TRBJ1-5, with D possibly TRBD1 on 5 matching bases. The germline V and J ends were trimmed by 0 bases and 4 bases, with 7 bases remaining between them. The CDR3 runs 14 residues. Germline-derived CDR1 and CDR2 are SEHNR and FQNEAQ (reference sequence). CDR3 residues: CASSLAAGNQPQHF. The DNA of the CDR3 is TGTGCCAGCAGCTTAGCGGCAGGGAATCAGCCCCAGCATTTT.

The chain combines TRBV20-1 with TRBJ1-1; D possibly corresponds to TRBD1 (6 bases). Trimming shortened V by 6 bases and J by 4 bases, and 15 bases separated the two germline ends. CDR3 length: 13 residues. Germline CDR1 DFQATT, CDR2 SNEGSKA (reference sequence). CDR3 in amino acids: CSATQTGSTEAFF. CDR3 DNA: TGCAGTGCGACCCAGACAGGTAGCACTGAAGCTTTCTTT.

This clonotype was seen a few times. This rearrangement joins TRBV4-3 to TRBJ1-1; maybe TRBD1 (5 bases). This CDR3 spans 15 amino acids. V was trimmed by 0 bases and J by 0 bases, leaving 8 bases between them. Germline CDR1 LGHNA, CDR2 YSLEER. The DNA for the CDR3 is TGCGCCAGCAGCCAAGAGGGGACTATGAACACTGAAGCTTTCTTT. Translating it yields CASSQEGTMNTEAFF.